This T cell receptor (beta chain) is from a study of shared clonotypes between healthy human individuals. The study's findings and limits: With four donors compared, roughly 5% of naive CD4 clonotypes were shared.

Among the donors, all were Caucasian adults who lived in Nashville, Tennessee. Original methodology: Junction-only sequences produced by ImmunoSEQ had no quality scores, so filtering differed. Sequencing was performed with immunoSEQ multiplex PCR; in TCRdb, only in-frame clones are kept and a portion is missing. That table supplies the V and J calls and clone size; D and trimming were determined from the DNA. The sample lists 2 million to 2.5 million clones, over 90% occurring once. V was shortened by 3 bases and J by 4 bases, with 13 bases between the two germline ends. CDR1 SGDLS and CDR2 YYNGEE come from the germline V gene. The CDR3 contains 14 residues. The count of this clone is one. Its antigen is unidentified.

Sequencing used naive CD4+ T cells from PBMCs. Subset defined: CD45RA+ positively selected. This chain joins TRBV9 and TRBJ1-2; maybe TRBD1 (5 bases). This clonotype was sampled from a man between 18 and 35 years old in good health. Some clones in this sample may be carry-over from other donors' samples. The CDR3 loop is CASSAGGRRYGYTF. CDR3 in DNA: TGTGCCAGCAGCGCGGGGGGACGCCGCTATGGCTACACCTTC.